A single sample is the source of the 31 T cell receptor beta chains below, sequenced in a study of cytomegalovirus exposure and HLA in healthy donors. It was with 60 Vbeta and 13 Jbeta primers that the PCR ran. Here immunoSEQ multiplex PCR was the method, and the copy in TCRdb shows in-frame clones only, minus some. The data contain over 150,000 clones, around nine tenths of them singletons. Source material: PBMCs. The receptors shown here come from a woman between 25 and 40 years old in good health and CMV-seronegative.

As regards this clone: A junction end diverges from the germline sequence, so it may reflect a read error. This sample includes further DNA sequences coding for the same CDR3. The V call is TRBV27, the J call TRBJ1-1, with 7 bases lining up with TRBD1. The CDR3 spans 14 residues. Germline V lookup: CDR1 MNHEY, CDR2 SMNVEV (reference sequence). The chain's CDR3 is CASSLSGGRTEAFF. As DNA, the CDR3 is TGTGCCAGCAGTCTATCAGGGGGTCGGACTGAAGCTTTCTTT.

This sequence joins TRBV28 and TRBJ1-2; 9 positions match TRBD1. V dropped 5 bases and J dropped 5; count of bases not matched to a gene: 9. CDR3 size: 15 residues. The germline V gene has CDR1 MDHEN and CDR2 SYDVKM. CDR3 bases: TGTGCCAGCAGTCCTACAGACAGGGGGGGGTATGGCTACACCTTC. It translates to CASSPTDRGGYGYTF.

The rearrangement joins TRBV7-2 to TRBJ2-3, with TRBD1 identical over 9 bases. The V gene end was trimmed by 1 base and the J gene end by 3 bases; junction bases not matched to a gene: 2. CDR1 SGHTA and CDR2 FQGNSA come from the germline V gene. The CDR3 has 15 residues. The CDR3 region has the DNA TGTGCCAGCAGCTTAGGGACAGGGGTTACAGATACGCAGTATTTT. Its translation: CASSLGTGVTDTQYF. The entire variable domain, with the rest obtained from reference TRBV7-2 and TRBJ2-3, is as follows: GAGVSQSPSNKVTEKGKDVELRCDPISGHTALYWYRQSLGQGLEFLIYFQGNSAPDKSGLPSDRFSAERTGGSVSTLTIQRTQQEDSAVYLCASSLGTGVTDTQYFGPGTRLTVL.

In regard to this clone: Other nucleotide sequences in the sample specify the same CDR3. The rearrangement links TRBV5-1 to TRBJ2-6, with TRBD1 matching 9 bases. Germline values: CDR1 SGHRS, CDR2 YFSETQ. V was pared by 4 bases and J by 1 base, with 9 bases of the junction left unmatched. The CDR3 runs 18 residues. The CDR3 DNA follows: TGCGCCAGCAGCCAGAAGACAGGGGGAAGGTCTGGGGCCAACGTCCTGACTTTC. Protein: CASSQKTGGRSGANVLTF.

DNA of the CDR3: TGCAGCGTTGTCAGGGAGGACACCGGGGAGCTGTTTTTT. Translation gives CSVVREDTGELFF. The chain links TRBV29-1 to TRBJ2-2; D might be TRBD2 (6 bases). The CDR3 length is 13 residues. Per the germline V gene, CDR1 is SQVTM and CDR2 is ANQGSEA. The V gene lost 4 bases and the J gene lost 3 bases, with 9 bases spanning the gap.

The chain is built from TRBV9 and TRBJ2-7; maybe TRBD2 (5 bases). The CDR3 totals 15 residues. The germline V gene has CDR1 SGDLS and CDR2 YYNGEE. Trimming pared 0 bases from V and 0 bases from J, leaving 10 bases between. The CDR3 DNA sequence: TGTGCCAGCAGCGTAGGCGGGTCGAGCTCCTACGAGCAGTACTTC. Translation: CASSVGGSSSYEQYF.

With respect to this clone: Other DNA variants within this sample encode the same CDR3. J is TRBJ1-5 and V is TRBV5-1; D call uncertain. CDR3 length equals 15 residues. The V and J ends lost 0 bases and 1 base respectively, with 8 bases between them. Germline loops: CDR1 SGHRS, CDR2 YFSETQ. The CDR3 is CASSLGSGSNQPQHF. CDR3 DNA: TGCGCCAGCAGCTTGGGATCCGGGAGCAATCAGCCCCAGCATTTT.

The genes are TRBV7-2 and TRBJ1-5, with D uncertain. Germline V gene sequence: CDR1 SGHTA, CDR2 FQGNSA. The CDR3 has 17 amino acids. V shed 1 base and J shed 0 bases, with 13 bases lying between them. The CDR3 sequence is CASSLGAGMDSNQPQHF. DNA for the CDR3: TGTGCCAGCAGCTTAGGGGCAGGCATGGATAGCAATCAGCCCCAGCATTTT.

CDR3 sequence reads: CASSVHINTDTQYF. The CDR3 region has the DNA TGTGCCAGCAGCGTACACATCAACACAGATACGCAGTATTTT. V is TRBV9 and J is TRBJ2-3; D is undetermined. V was cut by 1 base and J by 2 bases, with 8 bases left in between. Germline CDR1 is SGDLS and CDR2 is YYNGEE. The length of the CDR3 is 14 residues.

This clone came up once. CDR3 amino acids: CASGREGRYNEQFF. CDR3 DNA: TGCGCCAGCGGGCGGGAGGGAAGGTACAATGAGCAGTTCTTC. The chain recombines TRBV5-1 with TRBJ2-1; 9 nucleotides line up with TRBD2. The junction had 6 bases not matched to a gene; V was cut back by 7 bases and J by 4 bases. Germline-derived CDR1 and CDR2 are SGHRS and YFSETQ. CDR3 length: 14 residues.

J is TRBJ1-5 and V is TRBV7-8; 10 bases line up with TRBD1. The V gene's germline CDR1 is SGHVS and CDR2 FQNEAQ. Trimming removed 5 bases from V and 4 bases from J; junction bases left unmatched: 14. The CDR3 is 18 amino acids. CDR3 DNA sequence: TGTGCCAGCAGCCCCGGGACAGGGGATATTCGGTCGAATCAGCCCCAGCATTTT. It codes for CASSPGTGDIRSNQPQHF.

The count of this clone is one. V is TRBV2 and J is TRBJ1-2; possibly TRBD1 for D (6 bases). The CDR3 covers 12 residues. V lost 7 bases and J lost 6, with 12 bases in between. Germline values: CDR1 SNHLY, CDR2 FYNNEI. CDR3 region: CASIPDRHGYTF. In nucleotides, the CDR3 is TGTGCCAGCATTCCCGACAGGCATGGCTACACCTTC.

The gene calls are TRBV6-5 and TRBJ1-5; D perhaps matches TRBD1 (6 bases). V was shortened by 2 bases and J by 8 bases, with 13 bases between the two germline ends. The CDR3 runs 14 residues. CDR1 and CDR2 from the germline V gene are MNHEY and SVGAGI. CDR3 protein: CASSYGGGIEPQHF. CDR3 DNA: TGTGCCAGCAGTTACGGGGGGGGCATTGAGCCCCAGCATTTT.

The chain uses TRBV4-1 and TRBJ1-1, with 8 bases aligning to TRBD1. The V gene end was trimmed by 0 bases and the J gene end by 11 bases; junction bases not matched to a gene: 23. CDR3 length: 19 residues. The germline gives CDR1 MGHRA, CDR2 YSYEKL. DNA for the CDR3: TGCGCCAGCAGCCAAGACCTAGAAAGACCCGCGACAGGGGCATTGTCTGCTTTCTTT. Its translation: CASSQDLERPATGALSAFF.

The CDR3 coding sequence is TGCAGCGTTGCCGGGACTAGCGGGAGGGCCGGCGGGGAGCTGTTTTTT. Residues: CSVAGTSGRAGGELFF. The rearrangement uses TRBV29-1 and TRBJ2-2, with 16 bases fitting TRBD2. This CDR3 has 16 residues. Germline V lookup: CDR1 SQVTM, CDR2 ANQGSEA. After removal of 4 bases from V and 7 bases from J, the junction contained 6 bases not matched to a gene.

This chain joins TRBV7-3 and TRBJ2-1; D is unresolved. Germline V gene data show CDR1 as SGHTA and CDR2 as FQGTGA. Trimming took off 5 bases at V and 4 bases at J, with 12 bases between the two ends. This CDR3 contains 14 residues. CDR3 region: CASSPTPGYNEQFF. The CDR3 DNA follows: TGTGCCAGCAGCCCCACCCCGGGTTACAATGAGCAGTTCTTC.

The genes are TRBV7-8 and TRBJ2-7; maybe TRBD1 (5 bases). Trimming pared 5 bases from V and 6 bases from J, leaving 8 bases between. CDR1 is SGHVS, CDR2 FQNEAQ, per germline. The CDR3 is made up of 11 amino acids. The CDR3 reads CASSTGSEQYF. In DNA, the CDR3 is TGTGCCAGCAGCACAGGATCCGAGCAGTACTTC.

This chain uses TRBV5-1 with TRBJ1-5; TRBD1 might be the D (5 bases). This CDR3 is 14 amino acids long. Trimming shortened V by 0 bases and J by 3 bases, and 7 bases separated the two germline ends. Germline V gene sequence: CDR1 SGHRS, CDR2 YFSETQ. CDR3 coding DNA: TGCGCCAGCAGCTTGGCAGGGCCCAATCAGCCCCAGCATTTT. Amino acids: CASSLAGPNQPQHF.

This rearrangement joins TRBV4-2 to TRBJ2-1; 11 bases map to TRBD2. CDR3 size: 17 residues. Losses at the gene ends were 1 base for V and 4 bases for J; bases not matched to a gene: 6. Germline V lookup: CDR1 LGHNA, CDR2 YNFKEQ. The CDR3 sequence: CASSQGPTSGGYNEQFF. CDR3 coding DNA: TGTGCCAGCAGCCAAGGCCCAACTAGCGGGGGATACAATGAGCAGTTCTTC.

This chain links TRBV5-1 with TRBJ2-7, with TRBD2 as a possible D gene (6 bases). V lost 0 bases and J 0 bases, leaving 13 bases between the germline ends. Germline lookup yields CDR1 SGHRS and CDR2 YFSETQ. This CDR3 contains 16 residues. The CDR3 is CASSLVRDLNSYEQYF. For the CDR3, the DNA is TGCGCCAGCAGCTTGGTAAGGGACTTAAACTCCTACGAGCAGTACTTC.

This chain connects TRBV2 to TRBJ2-7, with D hard to call. V was cut by 6 bases and J by 0 bases, with 18 bases left in between. The CDR3 has 16 residues. Per germline, CDR1 SNHLY and CDR2 FYNNEI. The CDR3 DNA follows: TGTGCCAGCAGCCCCGTGATATTAGCCAGCTCCTACGAGCAGTACTTC. This translates into CASSPVILASSYEQYF.

The chain recombines TRBV10-2 with TRBJ2-7; 12 bases match TRBD2. Germline V gene sequence: CDR1 WSHSY, CDR2 SAAADI. The CDR3 contains 15 residues. V was clipped by 6 bases and J by 7 bases; unmatched bases: 10. The CDR3 DNA reads TGCGCCAGCAGGGGGCTAGCGGGAGGGCCGGGGGAGCAGTACTTC. Amino acid sequence: CASRGLAGGPGEQYF.

This clone has just a few counts. The chain combines TRBV5-1 with TRBJ1-3; D perhaps matches TRBD1 (5 bases). Germline loops: CDR1 SGHRS, CDR2 YFSETQ. This CDR3 contains 16 residues. The V and J ends lost 0 bases and 4 bases respectively, with 14 bases between them. The CDR3 spells CASSLAEETVGNTIYF. In DNA form, the CDR3 reads TGCGCCAGCAGCTTGGCCGAGGAGACAGTCGGAAACACCATATATTTT.

This sequence joins TRBV11-2 and TRBJ2-5; D may be TRBD2 (6 bases). The CDR3 extends over 17 amino acids. Germline V CDR1 and CDR2: SGHAT, FQNNGV. V lost 6 bases and J lost 5, with 25 bases in between. CDR3 in amino acids: CASRSTKGRRGQETQYF. The CDR3 DNA follows: TGTGCCAGCAGGAGCACCAAAGGGCGGAGGGGTCAGGAGACCCAGTACTTC.

This clone is a singleton in its sample. The V call is TRBV29-1, the J call TRBJ2-7; 7 positions agree with TRBD2. The germline V gene encodes CDR1 SQVTM and CDR2 ANQGSEA. With 2 bases clipped from V and 11 bases from J, the junction kept 12 bases outside the gene matches. The length of the CDR3 is 13 residues. CDR3 DNA: TGCAGCGTTGAATTCCGGACTAGGGGCCCGGAGTACTTC. This codes for CSVEFRTRGPEYF.

The chain joins TRBV6-6 to TRBJ1-5; 10 bases line up with TRBD1. Losses at the gene ends were 6 bases for V and 4 bases for J; bases not matched to a gene: 6. The CDR3 contains 15 residues. The V gene's germline CDR1 is MNHNY and CDR2 SVGAGI (reference sequence). CDR3 residues: CASSQTGGANQPQHF. The CDR3 DNA reads as TGTGCCAGCAGCCAGACAGGGGGCGCGAATCAGCCCCAGCATTTT.

This clone came up once. V usage is TRBV11-3 and J usage is TRBJ2-5; 9 bases line up with TRBD1. CDR3 length: 15 residues. Germline V gene data show CDR1 as SGHNT and CDR2 as YENEEA. J gave up 5 bases and V 5 bases, and 9 bases lay outside the gene matches. The CDR3 nucleotides are TGTGCCAGCAGCCAAAGGGACAGGGAGTGGGAGACCCAGTACTTC. Protein: CASSQRDREWETQYF.

This rearrangement joins TRBV9 to TRBJ2-3; TRBD1 matches at 9 bases. The CDR3 consists of 16 residues. V lost 3 bases to trimming and J lost 3 bases; unmatched junction nucleotides: 8. In germline, CDR1 is SGDLS, CDR2 YYNGEE. CDR3 in amino acids: CASSAGQGTRTDTQYF. The CDR3 bases are TGTGCCAGCAGCGCCGGACAGGGGACACGGACAGATACGCAGTATTTT.

The chain carries TRBV18 and TRBJ2-1; D is perhaps TRBD2 (6 bases). CDR1 and CDR2 (germline): KGHSH, LQKENI. Trimming removed 0 bases at V and 3 bases at J, with 12 bases between. The CDR3 totals 16 residues. The CDR3 DNA follows: TGTGCCAGCTCACCACCAGTAGGACTATACTACAATGAGCAGTTCTTC. Translated, it gives CASSPPVGLYYNEQFF.

V gene TRBV9 combines with J gene TRBJ1-2; D possibly corresponds to TRBD1 (5 bases). Trimming shortened V by 0 bases and J by 3 bases, and 12 bases separated the two germline ends. In germline, CDR1 is SGDLS, CDR2 YYNGEE. The CDR3 runs to 15 residues. In nucleotides, the CDR3 is TGTGCCAGCAGCGTAGGACAGACGGGAGACTATGGCTACACCTTC. Its translation: CASSVGQTGDYGYTF.

CDR3 nucleotide sequence: TGTGCCAGCTCACCGCTCGGGGCTAGCGCATCCTACAATGAGCAGTTCTTC. This encodes CASSPLGASASYNEQFF. V usage is TRBV18 and J usage is TRBJ2-1, with TRBD2 as a possible D gene (6 bases). The CDR3 runs to 17 residues. Germline CDR1 reads KGHSH; CDR2 reads LQKENI. The germline V and J ends were trimmed by 3 bases and 1 base, with 16 bases remaining between them.